This T cell receptor beta chain was recovered during a study of blood T cell repertoires in COVID-19. As for the study in general: The study drew acute and convalescent COVID-19 samples from the United States, Italy and Spain. PBMCs, B-cell-depleted T cells, or T cells were the source of the cDNA or gDNA that made up the material.

The assay was immunoSEQ multiplex PCR, and TCRdb's table has in-frame clones only and misses some. The data show 150,000 to 200,000 clones, 70% to 90% seen once. The CDR3 is 16 amino acids. The V gene's germline CDR1 is SGHKS and CDR2 YYEKEE (reference sequence). V dropped 3 bases and J dropped 9 bases, with 19 bases sitting between them. The TCR originated in a human donor in a cohort sampled during active COVID-19. The chain employs TRBV5-5 and TRBJ1-6, with D possibly matching TRBD1 (5 bases). Sequencing input: peripheral blood. This chain's CDR3 is CASSSMSLARGSPLHF. The CDR3 DNA is TGTGCCAGCAGCTCCATGTCACTAGCGAGGGGTTCACCCCTCCACTTT.